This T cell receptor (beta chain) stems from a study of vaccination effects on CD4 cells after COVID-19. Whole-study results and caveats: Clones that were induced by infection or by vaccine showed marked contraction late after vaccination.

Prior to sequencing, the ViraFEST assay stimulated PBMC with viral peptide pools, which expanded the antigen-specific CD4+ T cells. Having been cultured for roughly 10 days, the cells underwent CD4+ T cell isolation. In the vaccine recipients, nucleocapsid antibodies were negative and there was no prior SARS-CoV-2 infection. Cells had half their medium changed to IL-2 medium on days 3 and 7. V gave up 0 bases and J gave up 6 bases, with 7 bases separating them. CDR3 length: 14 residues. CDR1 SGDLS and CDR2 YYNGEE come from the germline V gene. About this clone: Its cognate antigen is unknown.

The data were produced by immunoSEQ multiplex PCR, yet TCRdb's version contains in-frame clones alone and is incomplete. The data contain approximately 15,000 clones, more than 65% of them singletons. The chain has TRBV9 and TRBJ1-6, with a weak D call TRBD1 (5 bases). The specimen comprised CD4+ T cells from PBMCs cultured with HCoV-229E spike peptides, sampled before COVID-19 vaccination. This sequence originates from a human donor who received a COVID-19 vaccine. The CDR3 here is CASSVGGGNSPLHF. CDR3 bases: TGTGCCAGCAGCGTAGGGGGGGGTAATTCACCCCTCCACTTT.